Sequencing of this TCR beta chain was carried out in a study of blood T cell repertoires in COVID-19. As for the study in general: Sites in the United States, Italy and Spain provided acute and convalescent COVID-19 samples. T cells, B-cell-depleted T cells, or PBMCs provided the cDNA or gDNA that served as material.

This CDR3 spans 16 amino acids. Germline V lookup: CDR1 SEHNR, CDR2 FQNEAQ (reference sequence). V was clipped by 2 bases and J by 0 bases, with 10 bases between them. Authors' data handling: From reference gene primer amplification, estimates of nucleated cell counts were derived. Profiling relied on immunoSEQ multiplex PCR, and the TCRdb table lists in-frame clones only, not all of them. V and J calls and clone size are given by that table; D and trimming were obtained from the DNA. In the table there are fewer than 150,000 clones, 80% to 90% of which are singletons. This clone was counted between two and nine times.

Material: peripheral blood. This chain joins TRBV7-9 and TRBJ1-4, with D uncertain. This clonotype originated in a man in his 70s who had recovered from COVID-19. The CDR3 reads CASSLISGATNEKLFF. The CDR3 DNA sequence: TGTGCCAGCAGCTTAATTTCCGGGGCAACTAATGAAAAACTGTTTTTT.